The 22 T cell receptor beta chains reported below all come from one sample, sequenced in a study of T and B cells in COVID-19 patients. From blood, 250-500 ng of genomic DNA served as TRB template. BIOMED2 TRB-A/B primer pools were used in multiplex TRB PCR. TCRdb ran MiXCR on the multiplex PCR reads and lists one entry per CDR3 protein. The table lists several thousand distinct CDR3 sequences, roughly 26% of them singletons. The sequenced sample was blood. These receptors came from a human donor with active COVID-19.

The V and J genes are TRBV7-9 and TRBJ1-3; D is perhaps TRBD1 (5 bases). This CDR3 is built from 18 residues. Looked up from germline, CDR1 is SEHNR and CDR2 is FQNEAQ (reference sequence). V was shortened by 1 base and J by 0 bases, with 16 bases between the two germline ends. Written as DNA, the CDR3 is TGTGCCAGCAGCTTAGTTGTTCCAGGGCTGAGCTCTGGAAACACCATATATTTT. It specifies CASSLVVPGLSSGNTIYF.

By sample fraction, this clonotype is medium-sized. The J gene is TRBJ2-1, the V gene TRBV6-2 or TRBV6-3; D is possibly TRBD2 (5 bases). This CDR3 contains 13 residues. The V and J ends lost 2 bases and 3 bases respectively, with 5 bases between them. The germline V gene has CDR1 MNHEY and CDR2 SVGEGT. The CDR3 region has the DNA TGTGCCAGCAGTTACCGGGACTACAATGAGCAGTTCTTC. As protein: CASSYRDYNEQFF.

This clonotype has more than one count but fewer than ten. J is TRBJ1-1 and V is TRBV5-5; possibly TRBD1 for D (6 bases). CDR3 size: 14 residues. The germline V and J ends were trimmed by 5 bases and 4 bases, with 15 bases remaining between them. Per germline, CDR1 SGHKS and CDR2 YYEKEE (reference sequence). For the CDR3, the DNA is TGTGCCAGCAGGGCGGCGGGGGCGGGCACTGAAGCTTTCTTT. This encodes CASRAAGAGTEAFF.

V and J are TRBV27 and TRBJ1-1; D is uncertain. V lost 4 bases and J 3 bases, leaving 6 bases between the germline ends. The CDR3 contains 12 residues. Germline CDR1 MNHEY, CDR2 SMNVEV (reference sequence). The CDR3: CASSSAYTEAFF. The CDR3 bases are TGTGCCAGCAGTTCCGCTTACACTGAAGCTTTCTTT.

The chain uses TRBV20-1 and TRBJ2-6, with D perhaps matching TRBD1 (5 bases). In germline, CDR1 is DFQATT, CDR2 SNEGSKA (reference sequence). This CDR3 is 14 amino acids long. V lost 2 bases and J lost 2, with 7 bases in between. This CDR3 reads CSARQGTGANVLTF. The CDR3 DNA follows: TGCAGTGCTAGACAGGGAACTGGGGCCAACGTCCTGACTTTC.

This clonotype has only one observation. The V and J genes are TRBV19 and TRBJ1-3, with D perhaps matching TRBD1 (5 bases). Between the trimmed V and J ends, which lost 4 bases and 0 bases, there was a span of 16 bases. Germline CDR1 reads LNHDA; CDR2 reads SQIVND (reference sequence). The CDR3 length is 17 residues. CDR3 protein: CASSTSWGLSSGNTIYF. The DNA for the CDR3 is TGTGCCAGTAGTACCTCCTGGGGACTTAGCTCTGGAAACACCATATATTTT.

By share, this clonotype counts as medium-sized (0.01 to 0.1%). This chain uses TRBV7-9 with TRBJ2-3, with D unclear. The CDR3 length is 13 residues. Per the germline V gene, CDR1 is SEHNR and CDR2 is FQNEAQ (reference sequence). V was trimmed by 8 bases and J by 4 bases, leaving 13 bases between them. CDR3 amino acids: CASGPSKADTQYF. The CDR3 coding sequence is TGTGCCAGCGGACCCTCTAAGGCAGATACGCAGTATTTT.

This clonotype rates as medium-sized. The genes are TRBV7-6 and TRBJ1-1, with D possibly matching TRBD1 (6 bases). The CDR3 length is 13 residues. V gave up 5 bases and J gave up 3 bases, with 10 bases separating them. Looked up from germline, CDR1 is SGHVS and CDR2 is FNYEAQ. CDR3 DNA: TGTGCCAGCAGCCGAGGGGGGGACACTGAAGCTTTCTTT. This gives the protein CASSRGGDTEAFF.

This clonotype qualifies as medium-sized. V is TRBV12-3 or TRBV12-4 and J is TRBJ2-7; D ambiguous. CDR3 length equals 13 residues. The ends were cut back, 2 bases at V and 6 bases at J, with 11 bases in the middle. The CDR3 DNA is TGTGCCAGCAGTTTAATGGCTGGGTTCGAGCAGTACTTC. This gives the protein CASSLMAGFEQYF.

By share, this clonotype ranks as medium-sized. J is TRBJ2-1 and V is TRBV12-3 or TRBV12-4; D may be TRBD2 (6 bases). The CDR3 totals 16 residues. Trimming took 1 base from V and 6 from J, leaving 16 bases between them. The CDR3 protein is CASSLGGPKGGNEQFF. CDR3 coding DNA: TGTGCCAGCAGTTTAGGAGGGCCTAAGGGAGGCAATGAGCAGTTCTTC.

The V gene is TRBV20-1, the J gene TRBJ2-1; 9 bases match TRBD1. CDR1 DFQATT and CDR2 SNEGSKA come from the germline V gene (reference sequence). With V trimmed by 3 bases and J by 5 bases, 5 bases remained unmatched. The CDR3 runs to 14 residues. As DNA, the CDR3 is TGCAGTGCTAGGACAGGGGGAGGGCACAATGAGCAGTTCTTC. Amino acids: CSARTGGGHNEQFF.

This clonotype was counted only a few times. The chain links TRBV20-1 to TRBJ2-7; D is ambiguous. CDR3 length: 12 amino acids. Trimming took off 2 bases at V and 1 base at J, with 6 bases between the two ends. Germline CDR1 and CDR2: DFQATT and SNEGSKA (reference sequence). CDR3 sequence (DNA): TGCAGTGCTAGAAAGGCTTCCTACGAGCAGTACTTC. This gives the protein CSARKASYEQYF.

This clonotype counts as medium-sized. The rearrangement joins TRBV6-5 to TRBJ2-5, with 9 bases matching TRBD2. V lost 2 bases to trimming and J lost 6 bases; unmatched junction nucleotides: 10. CDR3 size: 16 residues. The germline V gene has CDR1 MNHEY and CDR2 SVGAGI. CDR3 sequence (DNA): TGTGCCAGCAGTTACGGGTCTAGCGGGATACGGAAGACCCAGTACTTC. Protein: CASSYGSSGIRKTQYF.

The genes are TRBV20-1 and TRBJ2-4; D is perhaps TRBD1 (6 bases). Germline V gene data show CDR1 as DFQATT and CDR2 as SNEGSKA (reference sequence). The germline V and J ends were trimmed by 6 bases and 3 bases, with 15 bases remaining between them. CDR3 length: 14 amino acids. The CDR3 region is CSAEPGTSKNIQYF. CDR3 in DNA: TGCAGTGCCGAGCCCGGGACAAGCAAAAACATTCAGTACTTC.

By frequency in the sample, this clonotype is medium-sized (0.01 to 0.1%). V usage is TRBV29-1 and J usage is TRBJ1-2; the match to TRBD1 covers 7 bases. CDR3 length: 10 residues. Looked up from germline, CDR1 is SQVTM and CDR2 is ANQGSEA. J gave up 8 bases and V 5 bases, and 2 bases lay outside the gene matches. Here the CDR3 reads CSVRTGGYTF. The CDR3 region has the DNA TGCAGCGTTCGGACAGGAGGCTACACCTTC. The full variable domain, its missing parts supplied by reference TRBV29-1 and TRBJ1-2, is SAVISQKPSRDICQRGTSLTIQCQVDSQVTMMFWYRQQPGQSLTLIATANQGSEATYESGFVIDKFPISRPNLTFSTLTVSNMSPEDSSIYLCSVRTGGYTFGSGTRLTVV.

This rearrangement joins TRBV6-2 or TRBV6-3 to TRBJ1-1; tentative D call: TRBD1 (5 bases). Per germline, CDR1 MNHEY and CDR2 SVGEGT. The CDR3 totals 16 residues. Trimming took off 2 bases at V and 3 bases at J, with 16 bases between the two ends. The CDR3 DNA reads as TGTGCCAGCAGTTACGGGGAGGGATCGGGGGACACTGAAGCTTTCTTT. Its translation: CASSYGEGSGDTEAFF.

This clonotype was counted only a few times. The CDR3 DNA follows: TGTGCCAGCAGTTTAGTCAGCGGGGGCAATGAGCAGTTCTTC. This encodes CASSLVSGGNEQFF. The chain combines TRBV12-3 or TRBV12-4 with TRBJ2-1, with 8 bases fitting TRBD2. The CDR3 has 14 amino acids. The ends lost 1 base at V and 6 bases at J; junction bases unmatched: 2.

The V call is TRBV5-1, the J call TRBJ1-2, with TRBD1 as a possible D gene (6 bases). This CDR3 spans 14 amino acids. Germline lookup yields CDR1 SGHRS and CDR2 YFSETQ. The ends were cut back, 4 bases at V and 3 bases at J, with 13 bases in the middle. CDR3 region: CASSAGQLDYGYTF. The CDR3 coding sequence is TGCGCCAGCAGCGCTGGACAGCTGGACTATGGCTACACCTTC.

On this clonotype itself: A much larger clonotype is one base distant, so this may be a read error. The chain carries TRBV19 and TRBJ2-5; TRBD1 matches 7 bases. V lost 6 bases, J lost 5 bases, and 6 bases stayed unmatched. This CDR3 spans 13 amino acids. Germline lookup yields CDR1 LNHDA and CDR2 SQIVND (reference sequence). In nucleotides, the CDR3 is TGTGCCAGTAGAACTACAGGGGTGGAGACCCAGTACTTC. Encoded protein: CASRTTGVETQYF.

V usage is TRBV20-1 and J usage is TRBJ1-3, with D uncertain. Per germline, CDR1 DFQATT and CDR2 SNEGSKA (reference sequence). The V and J ends lost 5 bases and 0 bases respectively, with 11 bases between them. The CDR3 covers 14 residues. CDR3 amino acids: CSAYPHSSGNTIYF. The CDR3 DNA reads TGCAGTGCTTACCCTCATAGCTCTGGAAACACCATATATTTT.

This clonotype was seen more than once but under ten times. This sequence joins TRBV5-1 and TRBJ1-6; 9 bases match TRBD1. Germline values: CDR1 SGHRS, CDR2 YFSETQ. J lost 10 bases, V lost 4 bases, and 6 bases had no gene match. The CDR3 consists of 14 residues. The CDR3 nucleotides read TGCGCCAGCAGCATGGGACAGGGTGACTCACCCCTCCACTTT. This encodes CASSMGQGDSPLHF.

The chain is built from TRBV12-3 or TRBV12-4 and TRBJ2-2; weak D call: TRBD1 (6 bases). The CDR3 extends over 17 amino acids. Trimming took off 4 bases at V and 7 bases at J, with 22 bases between the two ends. In nucleotides, the CDR3 is TGTGCCAGCAGTTCAGCGCGGGTACAGGGTGGTGTCGGGGAGCTGTTTTTT. It is translated as CASSSARVQGGVGELFF.